Following are 21 T cell receptor beta chains from one sample sequenced in a study of blood T cell repertoires in COVID-19. Libraries were prepared by immunoSEQ multiplex PCR; TCRdb keeps only in-frame clonotypes and omits some of them. The data contain 250,000 to 350,000 clones, approximately 84% of them singletons. The material sequenced was peripheral blood. All receptors derive from a person between 70 and 80 years old with COVID-19, enrolled during active disease.

This clone showed up just once. The chain joins TRBV7-2 to TRBJ2-7, with 7 bases that match TRBD1. The CDR3 loop spans 14 amino acids. V was pared by 7 bases and J by 2 bases, with 8 bases of the junction left unmatched. Germline assignment: CDR1 SGHTA and CDR2 FQGNSA. This CDR3 reads CASNQPGQTYEQYF. Here the CDR3 DNA reads TGTGCCAGCAACCAGCCGGGACAGACCTACGAGCAGTACTTC.

The chain links TRBV7-8 to TRBJ1-1; 8 bases align to TRBD1. With V trimmed by 5 bases and J by 0 bases, 5 bases remained unmatched. The length of the CDR3 is 15 residues. Germline V CDR1 and CDR2: SGHVS, FQNEAQ. The CDR3 bases are TGTGCCAGCAGCCTGGACAGGGCTATGAACACTGAAGCTTTCTTT. Protein sequence: CASSLDRAMNTEAFF.

The chain couples TRBV19 to TRBJ2-1; the match to TRBD2 covers 14 bases. This CDR3 comprises 14 residues. V shed 9 bases and J 15 bases; nucleotides not matched to a gene: 13. The germline gives CDR1 LNHDA, CDR2 SQIVND (reference sequence). CDR3 region: CASGLTSGRAGLFF. The CDR3 DNA is TGTGCCAGCGGCTTGACTAGCGGGAGGGCAGGCCTGTTCTTC.

The gene calls are TRBV4-1 and TRBJ2-4; no clear D. CDR1 is MGHRA, CDR2 YSYEKL, per germline. The CDR3 is 16 amino acids. V shed 2 bases and J shed 2 bases, with 13 bases lying between them. The CDR3: CASSQRNEIPKNIQYF. CDR3 in DNA: TGCGCCAGCAGCCAACGCAATGAGATCCCCAAAAACATTCAGTACTTC.

This clone was counted only a few times. The chain recombines TRBV7-9 with TRBJ1-3; D not resolved. Per the germline V gene, CDR1 is SEHNR and CDR2 is FQNEAQ (reference sequence). The CDR3 extends over 14 amino acids. V lost 4 bases to trimming and J lost 1 base, with 8 bases between them. The CDR3 DNA reads TGTGCCAGCAGCTCAGGCAGGTCTGGAAACACCATATATTTT. This encodes CASSSGRSGNTIYF.

The chain carries TRBV19 and TRBJ2-1; 13 bases are shared with TRBD2. With 4 bases clipped from V and 8 bases from J, the junction kept 5 bases outside the gene matches. The germline gives CDR1 LNHDA, CDR2 SQIVND (reference sequence). The CDR3 loop spans 15 amino acids. CDR3 loop: CASSTGTSGNDEQFF. The CDR3 DNA reads TGTGCCAGTAGTACAGGGACTAGCGGGAACGATGAGCAGTTCTTC.

The chain recombines TRBV6-5 with TRBJ1-1; 11 nucleotides line up with TRBD1. The CDR3 is made up of 14 amino acids. The ends lost 4 bases at V and 6 bases at J; junction bases unmatched: 4. Per the germline V gene, CDR1 is MNHEY and CDR2 is SVGAGI. The CDR3 loop reads CASSSGQGVSEAFF. CDR3 coding DNA: TGTGCCAGCAGTTCGGGACAGGGGGTGTCTGAAGCTTTCTTT.

The V gene is TRBV19, the J gene TRBJ1-5; D is ambiguous. V was trimmed by 5 bases and J by 0 bases, leaving 11 bases between them. This CDR3 contains 15 residues. CDR1 and CDR2 (germline): LNHDA, SQIVND (reference sequence). The DNA for the CDR3 is TGTGCCAGTAGTCCCGCGGGTATTAGCAATCAGCCCCAGCATTTT. Its protein is CASSPAGISNQPQHF.

This clone was counted a single time. The chain is built from TRBV1 and TRBJ1-1. TRBV1 is deemed a pseudogene. CDR3 length equals 14 residues. As DNA, the CDR3 is TGCACCAGCAGCCCCGGGGGGATGAACACTGAAGCTTTCTTT. This sequence encodes CTSSPGGMNTEAFF.

The rearrangement links TRBV6-6 to TRBJ2-7, with D perhaps matching TRBD2 (6 bases). The ends were cut back, 8 bases at V and 7 bases at J, with 15 bases in the middle. The CDR3 runs 12 residues. The germline V gene encodes CDR1 MNHNY and CDR2 SVGAGI (reference sequence). In DNA form, the CDR3 reads TGTGCCAGCGGGGACTCCCTTGGGGAGCAGTACTTC. Residues: CASGDSLGEQYF.

In its sample, this clone was seen once. The chain carries TRBV7-2 and TRBJ2-5; 7 bases fit TRBD2. CDR3 length: 14 residues. Trimming at V came to 5 bases and at J to 6 bases, leaving 9 bases not matched to a gene. The germline CDR1 and CDR2 sequences are SGHTA and FQGNSA. DNA of the CDR3: TGTGCCAGCAGCCCAAGCCGGGGGGTAAAGACCCAGTACTTC. Translating it yields CASSPSRGVKTQYF.

The V gene is TRBV19, the J gene TRBJ1-2, with D hard to call. V was pared by 8 bases and J by 5 bases, with 9 bases between. The germline V gene encodes CDR1 LNHDA and CDR2 SQIVND (reference sequence). The CDR3 is made up of 11 amino acids. CDR3 residues: CASQVGYGYTF. The CDR3 DNA is TGTGCCAGTCAGGTCGGATATGGCTACACCTTC.

The genes are TRBV10-3 and TRBJ1-2, with 10 bases identical to TRBD1. Germline CDR1 ENHRY, CDR2 SYGVKD. The CDR3 sequence is 15 residues long. J lost 8 bases, V lost 5 bases, and 11 bases had no gene match. This CDR3 is CAISLSRDRGEGYTF. CDR3 nucleotide sequence: TGTGCCATCAGTCTGTCCCGGGACAGGGGCGAGGGCTACACCTTC.

The chain is built from TRBV7-6 and TRBJ2-5; 7 bases align to TRBD2. Germline lookup yields CDR1 SGHVS and CDR2 FNYEAQ. The V gene end was trimmed by 7 bases and the J gene end by 2 bases; junction bases not matched to a gene: 13. This CDR3 is built from 16 residues. The CDR3 DNA reads as TGTGCCAGCAACTCTGAATCGGGGGGACCGCAAGAGACCCAGTACTTC. This sequence encodes CASNSESGGPQETQYF.

The chain has TRBV6-4 and TRBJ2-2; D not resolved. V was pared by 6 bases and J by 1 base, with 9 bases between. This CDR3 region has 14 residues. The V gene's germline CDR1 is MRHNA and CDR2 SNTAGT. The CDR3 protein is CASSYDWNTGELFF. In DNA form, the CDR3 reads TGTGCCAGCAGCTACGACTGGAACACCGGGGAGCTGTTTTTT.

The CDR3 DNA sequence: TGTGCCAGCAGTTTATCGTTAGGGACAGGGGTCTCCGAGCAGTACTTC. Its translation: CASSLSLGTGVSEQYF. The rearrangement joins TRBV27 to TRBJ2-7, with 10 positions matching TRBD1. With V trimmed by 0 bases and J by 6 bases, 8 bases remained unmatched. Germline-derived CDR1 and CDR2 are MNHEY and SMNVEV (reference sequence). There are 16 residues in the CDR3.

V is TRBV30 and J is TRBJ2-1; TRBD2 agrees at 8 bases. The CDR3 is 15 amino acids. The germline CDR1 and CDR2 sequences are GTSNPN and SVGIG (reference sequence). The V gene end was trimmed by 2 bases and the J gene end by 6 bases; junction bases not matched to a gene: 9. The CDR3 sequence: CAWSRAAGGANEQFF. CDR3 in DNA: TGTGCCTGGAGTAGGGCGGCGGGAGGCGCCAATGAGCAGTTCTTC.

The CDR3 sequence: CASSLAGTLGELFF. CDR3 DNA: TGTGCCAGCAGCTTAGCCGGGACACTCGGGGAGCTGTTTTTT. The gene calls are TRBV7-2 and TRBJ2-2, with D perhaps TRBD1 (6 bases). V was trimmed by 0 bases and J by 7 bases, leaving 9 bases between them. Germline loops: CDR1 SGHTA, CDR2 FQGNSA. This CDR3 spans 14 amino acids.

The chain employs TRBV4-3 and TRBJ1-2, with TRBD1 as a possible D gene (5 bases). CDR1 LGHNA and CDR2 YSLEER come from the germline V gene. V dropped 6 bases and J dropped 6 bases, with 14 bases sitting between them. This CDR3 contains 13 residues. Here the CDR3 DNA reads TGCGCCAGCAGTCAGCAGACGGGGGATGGCTACACCTTC. This sequence encodes CASSQQTGDGYTF.

The rearrangement links TRBV4-3 to TRBJ2-3; 11 bases match TRBD2. The CDR3 totals 16 residues. Trimming took 3 bases from V and 2 from J; bases not matched to a gene: 4. Germline values: CDR1 LGHNA, CDR2 YSLEER. CDR3 nucleotide sequence: TGCGCCAGCAGCCACGTACTAGCGGGAGTCACAGATACGCAGTATTTT. Translated, it gives CASSHVLAGVTDTQYF.

V usage is TRBV7-3 and J usage is TRBJ1-3; possible D gene TRBD1, 6 bases. The CDR3 runs 15 residues. The ends were cut back, 2 bases at V and 4 bases at J, with 12 bases in the middle. CDR1 and CDR2 from the germline V gene are SGHTA and FQGTGA. CDR3 nucleotide sequence: TGTGCCAGCAGCTTACAACAGGGAAAAGGAAACACCATATATTTT. It is translated as CASSLQQGKGNTIYF.